This TCR beta chain was profiled in a study of blood T cell repertoires in COVID-19. Study summary: Nucleic acid was either cDNA or gDNA, and it came from T cells, B-cell-depleted T cells, or PBMCs.

The data were produced by immunoSEQ multiplex PCR, yet TCRdb's version contains in-frame clones alone and is incomplete. The table lists 90,000 or so clones, roughly 86% of them singletons. The V gene's germline CDR1 is MGHRA and CDR2 YSYEKL. The V gene lost 5 bases and the J gene lost 6 bases, with 23 bases spanning the gap. This CDR3 region has 17 residues. This sequence originates from a human donor in a cohort sampled during active COVID-19. Sequenced sample: peripheral blood. The chain links TRBV4-1 to TRBJ2-1; TRBD2 is a possible D gene (7 bases). The chain's CDR3 is CASSSQWSGGFLNEQFF. The CDR3 bases are TGCGCCAGCAGCAGCCAATGGTCGGGGGGCTTCCTCAATGAGCAGTTCTTC.